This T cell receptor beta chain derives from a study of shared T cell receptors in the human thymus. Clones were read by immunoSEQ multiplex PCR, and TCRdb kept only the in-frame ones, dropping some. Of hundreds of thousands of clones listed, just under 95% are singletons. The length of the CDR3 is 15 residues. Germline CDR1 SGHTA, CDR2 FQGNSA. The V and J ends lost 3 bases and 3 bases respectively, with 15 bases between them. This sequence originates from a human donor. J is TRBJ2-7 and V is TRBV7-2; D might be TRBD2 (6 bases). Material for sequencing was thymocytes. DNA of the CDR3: TGTGCCAGCAGCTTGGAAAGGGACTCCCTCTACGAGCAGTACTTC. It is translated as CASSLERDSLYEQYF. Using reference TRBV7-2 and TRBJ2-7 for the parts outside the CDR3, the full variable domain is GAGVSQSPSNKVTEKGKDVELRCDPISGHTALYWYRQSLGQGLEFLIYFQGNSAPDKSGLPSDRFSAERTGGSVSTLTIQRTQQEDSAVYLCASSLERDSLYEQYFGPGTRLTVT.